Below, 22 T cell receptor beta chains from the same sample are listed, as sequenced in a study of blood T cell repertoires in COVID-19. Libraries were prepared by immunoSEQ multiplex PCR; TCRdb keeps only in-frame clonotypes and omits some of them. Seen here are some 100,000 clones, roughly 76% observed once, and the top ten hold about 10%. The sequencing sample was made of peripheral blood. Receptors originate from a human donor in a cohort sampled during active COVID-19.

The chain joins TRBV5-5 to TRBJ1-2, with 9 nucleotides matching TRBD1. This CDR3 region has 17 residues. The germline V gene encodes CDR1 SGHKS and CDR2 YYEKEE (reference sequence). V shed 0 bases and J 3 bases; nucleotides not matched to a gene: 9. The CDR3: CASSLASGTGTYYGYTF. The CDR3 DNA follows: TGTGCCAGCAGCTTGGCGAGTGGGACAGGGACATACTATGGCTACACCTTC.

The chain employs TRBV9 and TRBJ1-1; D call uncertain. The CDR3 spans 14 residues. V lost 1 base and J 0 bases, leaving 7 bases between the germline ends. Germline V gene lookup returns CDR1 SGDLS and CDR2 YYNGEE. In DNA, the CDR3 is TGTGCCAGCAGCGTAACCGGGATGAACACTGAAGCTTTCTTT. This sequence encodes CASSVTGMNTEAFF.

This sequence joins TRBV19 and TRBJ2-7; TRBD1 matches 9 bases. The trim removed 6 bases at V and 0 bases at J, leaving 9 bases unmatched. The CDR3 contains 16 residues. CDR1 LNHDA and CDR2 SQIVND come from the germline V gene (reference sequence). This CDR3 reads CASRRRDRDFSYEQYF. In DNA form, the CDR3 reads TGTGCCAGTAGGAGAAGGGACAGGGACTTCTCCTACGAGCAGTACTTC.

The rearrangement uses TRBV19 and TRBJ2-7; TRBD2 agrees at 7 bases. Germline V gene data show CDR1 as LNHDA and CDR2 as SQIVND (reference sequence). CDR3 length: 15 amino acids. Unmatched junction bases numbered 8, after V lost 6 bases and J lost 0 bases. The CDR3 DNA sequence: TGTGCCAGTAGCGACGCTGCGGGAGCCTCCTACGAGCAGTACTTC. It yields the protein CASSDAAGASYEQYF. Drawing the rest from reference TRBV19 and TRBJ2-7, the complete variable domain is DGGITQSPKYLFRKEGQNVTLSCEQNLNHDAMYWYRQDPGQGLRLIYYSQIVNDFQKGDIAEGYSVSREKKESFPLTVTSAQKNPTAFYLCASSDAAGASYEQYFGPGTRLTVT.

The chain uses TRBV10-2 and TRBJ2-7, with D perhaps TRBD2 (6 bases). This CDR3 spans 11 amino acids. Germline CDR1 WSHSY, CDR2 SAAADI. Trimming left V 8 bases short and J 6 bases short, with 11 bases between. CDR3 sequence: CASWGLLEQYF. The CDR3 DNA reads TGCGCCAGCTGGGGACTCCTCGAGCAGTACTTC.

V and J are TRBV6-5 and TRBJ2-7, with 7 bases matching TRBD2. The V gene's germline CDR1 is MNHEY and CDR2 SVGAGI. The CDR3 covers 15 residues. V was clipped by 4 bases and J by 3 bases; unmatched bases: 9. The CDR3, as DNA: TGTGCCAGCAGTTTATGGGGGGAGGGGAGCTACGAGCAGTACTTC. It translates to CASSLWGEGSYEQYF.

The chain joins TRBV5-1 to TRBJ1-2; D gene unclear. This CDR3 is built from 15 residues. Germline-derived CDR1 and CDR2 are SGHRS and YFSETQ. V was cut by 0 bases and J by 7 bases, with 16 bases left in between. The CDR3 sequence is CASSLDGEPFRGYTF. The CDR3 DNA sequence: TGCGCCAGCAGCTTGGACGGGGAGCCTTTTCGTGGCTACACCTTC.

This chain joins TRBV19 and TRBJ1-2, with D tentatively TRBD1 (6 bases). Trimming took 2 bases from V and 1 from J, leaving 11 bases between them. CDR1 and CDR2 from the germline V gene are LNHDA and SQIVND (reference sequence). The CDR3 loop spans 15 amino acids. DNA for the CDR3: TGTGCCAGTAGTATACTCCGGACAGTTAACTATGGCTACACCTTC. Protein: CASSILRTVNYGYTF.

This clone was found a few times. The V and J genes are TRBV18 and TRBJ1-1, with 7 bases lining up with TRBD1. CDR3 length: 13 amino acids. The trim removed 6 bases at V and 2 bases at J, leaving 3 bases unmatched. Germline lookup yields CDR1 KGHSH and CDR2 LQKENI. The CDR3 nucleotides are TGTGCCAGCTCGAGACAGGGTAACACTGAAGCTTTCTTT. This gives the protein CASSRQGNTEAFF.

The chain has TRBV19 and TRBJ1-1; D not resolved. CDR3 size: 12 residues. From germline, CDR1 is LNHDA and CDR2 SQIVND (reference sequence). Trimming shortened V by 7 bases and J by 7 bases, and 13 bases separated the two germline ends. As DNA, the CDR3 is TGTGCCAGTAATGAAGGAGACGGTGAAGCTTTCTTT. This sequence encodes CASNEGDGEAFF.

The V and J genes are TRBV19 and TRBJ1-2, with D possibly being TRBD1 (5 bases). V lost 6 bases to trimming and J lost 8 bases, with 13 bases between them. The CDR3 totals 12 residues. CDR1 LNHDA and CDR2 SQIVND come from the germline V gene (reference sequence). The CDR3 spells CASRPGLGGYTF. In DNA, the CDR3 is TGTGCCAGTAGGCCAGGGTTGGGAGGCTACACCTTC.

The chain's CDR3 is CAIGGAREGLADTQYF. As DNA, the CDR3 is TGTGCCATCGGAGGGGCGCGGGAGGGCCTCGCAGATACGCAGTATTTT. The chain employs TRBV10-3 and TRBJ2-3; 9 bases are a match to TRBD2. The length of the CDR3 is 16 residues. Germline loops: CDR1 ENHRY, CDR2 SYGVKD. J lost 4 bases, V lost 8 bases, and 13 bases had no gene match.

The V gene is TRBV28, the J gene TRBJ1-1; the match to TRBD1 covers 11 bases. V lost 5 bases, J lost 5 bases, and 7 bases stayed unmatched. This CDR3 spans 15 amino acids. Per the germline V gene, CDR1 is MDHEN and CDR2 is SYDVKM. CDR3 amino acids: CASSTGGTGGTEAFF. CDR3 DNA sequence: TGTGCCAGCAGTACAGGGGGGACAGGGGGGACTGAAGCTTTCTTT.

This clone was counted between two and nine times. The chain employs TRBV10-3 and TRBJ2-7, with TRBD1 matching 7 bases. Unmatched junction bases numbered 8, after V lost 3 bases and J lost 0 bases. The CDR3 extends over 16 amino acids. Germline loops: CDR1 ENHRY, CDR2 SYGVKD. In nucleotides, the CDR3 is TGTGCCATCAGTGATCCCGGGACAGACAGCTCCTACGAGCAGTACTTC. Translated, it gives CAISDPGTDSSYEQYF.

This chain connects TRBV30 to TRBJ1-1; a weak D match, TRBD1 (5 bases). Between the trimmed V and J ends, which lost 4 bases and 10 bases, there was a span of 13 bases. The CDR3 length is 11 residues. Germline V gives CDR1 GTSNPN, CDR2 SVGIG (reference sequence). CDR3: CAWILGEIAFF. In DNA form, the CDR3 reads TGTGCCTGGATATTAGGGGAAATAGCTTTCTTT.

This sequence joins TRBV5-6 and TRBJ1-1; weak D call: TRBD1 (5 bases). CDR1 is SGHDT, CDR2 YYEEEE, per germline. Deletions cut 4 bases from V and 11 bases from J, with 18 bases between. The CDR3 has 13 residues. The CDR3 sequence is CASSPGVPGSAFF. In DNA, the CDR3 is TGTGCCAGCAGCCCGGGGGTACCCGGGTCGGCTTTCTTT.

V and J are TRBV30 and TRBJ1-2; D is undetermined. V was shortened by 2 bases and J by 8 bases, with 12 bases between the two germline ends. Germline V gene sequence: CDR1 GTSNPN, CDR2 SVGIG (reference sequence). The CDR3 contains 12 residues. CDR3: CAWSLNGLGYTF. DNA for the CDR3: TGTGCCTGGAGTCTTAACGGACTGGGCTACACCTTC.

The chain joins TRBV7-9 to TRBJ2-2; 8 bases map to TRBD1. The germline gives CDR1 SEHNR, CDR2 FQNEAQ (reference sequence). The CDR3 contains 18 residues. The junction had 17 bases not matched to a gene; V was cut back by 4 bases and J by 7 bases. As DNA, the CDR3 is TGTGCCAGCAGCTCCCCCCCAAGGCAGGGGGCGCCTCACGGGGAGCTGTTTTTT. It codes for CASSSPPRQGAPHGELFF.

In its sample, this clone was seen a few times. The same CDR3 arises from other DNA sequences in this sample as well. This sequence joins TRBV28 and TRBJ2-7; tentative D call: TRBD1 (6 bases). Trimming shortened V by 5 bases and J by 3 bases, and 8 bases separated the two germline ends. Germline CDR1 and CDR2: MDHEN and SYDVKM. The CDR3 runs 12 residues. The chain's CDR3 is CASSTDSYEQYF. The CDR3 nucleotides are TGTGCCAGCAGTACGGACAGCTACGAGCAGTACTTC.

The chain combines TRBV6-4 with TRBJ2-2; 9 positions agree with TRBD1. This CDR3 contains 15 residues. The junction had 5 bases not matched to a gene; V was cut back by 6 bases and J by 3 bases. Germline CDR1 MRHNA, CDR2 SNTAGT. The CDR3 loop reads CASSAGQGYTGELFF. Here the CDR3 DNA reads TGTGCCAGCAGCGCGGGACAGGGTTACACCGGGGAGCTGTTTTTT.

This chain uses TRBV7-6 with TRBJ2-7, with 7 nucleotides matching TRBD1. Losses at the gene ends were 5 bases for V and 3 bases for J; bases not matched to a gene: 10. CDR3 length equals 15 residues. The V gene's germline CDR1 is SGHVS and CDR2 FNYEAQ. Here the CDR3 DNA reads TGTGCCAGCAGCAGAGAGACAGGGACACACTACGAGCAGTACTTC. As protein: CASSRETGTHYEQYF.

V gene TRBV7-8 combines with J gene TRBJ2-7; 14 bases align to TRBD2. CDR3 length equals 15 residues. CDR1 SGHVS and CDR2 FQNEAQ come from the germline V gene. The junction had 1 base not matched to a gene; V was cut back by 4 bases and J by 2 bases. The CDR3 coding sequence is TGTGCCAGCAGCTGGGGACTAGCGGGGGCCTACGAGCAGTACTTC. Its translation: CASSWGLAGAYEQYF.